The source of this T cell receptor beta chain is a study of shared clonotypes between healthy human individuals. Overall study findings and caveats: Non-shared clonotypes showed lower generation probabilities than clonotypes common to all four donors. Sorted-subset sequencing, rarefaction showed, was incomplete despite large depth.

Sequenced by immunoSEQ multiplex PCR; TCRdb stores in-frame clones only, minus some. This table has about 2.3 million clones, about nine tenths appearing once. As to this clone: Its antigen is not known.

Germline lookup yields CDR1 SGHDT and CDR2 YYEEEE. The CDR3 covers 14 residues. The V end lost 1 base, the J end lost 4 bases, and 11 bases lay between the germline ends. Subsets obtained from CD4+ cells comprised CD45RA+ naive and CD45RA-negative memory cells. The sequence derives from a man in his late teens or twenties in good health. Some clones in this sample may be carry-over from other donors' samples. The chain couples TRBV5-6 to TRBJ1-2, with D unclear. Sequences were obtained from naive CD4+ T cells from PBMCs. This sample's subset: CD45RA+ positively selected. Written as DNA, the CDR3 is TGTGCCAGCAGCTTGCGCAACCTACTCTATGGCTACACCTTC. Its translation: CASSLRNLLYGYTF.